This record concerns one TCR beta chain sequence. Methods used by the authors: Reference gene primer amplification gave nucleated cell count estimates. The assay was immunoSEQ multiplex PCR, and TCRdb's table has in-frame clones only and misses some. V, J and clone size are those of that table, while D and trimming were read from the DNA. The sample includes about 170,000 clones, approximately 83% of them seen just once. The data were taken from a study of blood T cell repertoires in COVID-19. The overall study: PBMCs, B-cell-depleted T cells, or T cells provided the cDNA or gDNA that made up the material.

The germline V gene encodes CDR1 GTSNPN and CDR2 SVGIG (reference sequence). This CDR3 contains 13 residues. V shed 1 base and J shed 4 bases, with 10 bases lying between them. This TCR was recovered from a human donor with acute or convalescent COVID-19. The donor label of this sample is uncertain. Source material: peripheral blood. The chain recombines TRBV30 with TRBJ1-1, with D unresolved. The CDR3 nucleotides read TGTGCCTGGAGTGGGAGGGCGGGCACTGAAGCTTTCTTT. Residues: CAWSGRAGTEAFF.